This TCR beta chain was identified during a study of T cells in Graves' hyperthyroidism and ophthalmopathy. Amplified regions were TCR beta CDR3 sequences from RNA transcripts. The HTBI primer set drove a first-round RT-PCR of the TCR CDR3. TCRdb passed the multiplex PCR reads through MiXCR, listing each CDR3 protein once. The sample has 250,000 to 300,000 distinct CDR3 sequences, more than 14% seen once. This clonotype showed up many times. Material: blood. This clonotype originated in a woman in her forties with Graves' hyperthyroidism that later progressed to Graves' ophthalmopathy.

In DNA, the CDR3 is TGTGCCAGCAGCATCCCGGGACAACTGAATTATAATTCACCCCTCCACTTT. Protein sequence: CASSIPGQLNYNSPLHF. The rearrangement links TRBV6-2 or TRBV6-3 to TRBJ1-6; the D gene is possibly TRBD1 (6 bases). The V end was cut by 6 bases, the J end by 4 bases, with 19 bases between. The CDR3 is 17 residues long. Germline CDR1 reads MNHEY; CDR2 reads SVGEGT.